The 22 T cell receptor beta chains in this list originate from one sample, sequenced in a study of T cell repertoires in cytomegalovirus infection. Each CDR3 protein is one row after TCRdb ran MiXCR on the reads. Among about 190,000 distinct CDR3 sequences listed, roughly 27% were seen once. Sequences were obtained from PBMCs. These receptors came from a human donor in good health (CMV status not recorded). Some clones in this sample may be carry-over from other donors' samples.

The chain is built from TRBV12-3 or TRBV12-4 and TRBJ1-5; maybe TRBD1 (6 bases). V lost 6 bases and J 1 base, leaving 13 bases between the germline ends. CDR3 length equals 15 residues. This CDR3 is CASRSTGPSNQPQHF. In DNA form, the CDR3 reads TGTGCCAGCAGATCTACAGGGCCCAGCAATCAGCCCCAGCATTTT.

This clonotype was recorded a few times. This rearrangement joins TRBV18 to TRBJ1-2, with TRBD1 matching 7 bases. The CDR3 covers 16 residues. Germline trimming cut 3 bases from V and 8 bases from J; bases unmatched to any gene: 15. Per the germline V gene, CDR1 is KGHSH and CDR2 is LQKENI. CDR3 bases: TGTGCCAGCTCACCGGAAGGGGCACAGGGGTCTTACGGCTACACCTTC. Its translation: CASSPEGAQGSYGYTF.

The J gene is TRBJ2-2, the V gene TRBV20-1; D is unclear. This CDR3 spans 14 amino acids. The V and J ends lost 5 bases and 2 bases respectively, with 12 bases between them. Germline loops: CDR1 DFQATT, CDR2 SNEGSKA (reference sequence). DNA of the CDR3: TGCAGTGCTTCCGCCCACTTCAACACCGGGGAGCTGTTTTTT. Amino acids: CSASAHFNTGELFF.

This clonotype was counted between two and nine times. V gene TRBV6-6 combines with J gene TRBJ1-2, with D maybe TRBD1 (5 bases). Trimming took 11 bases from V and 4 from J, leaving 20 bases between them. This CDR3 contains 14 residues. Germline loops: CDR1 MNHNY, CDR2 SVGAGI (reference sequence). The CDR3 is CALHGGGLPYGYTF. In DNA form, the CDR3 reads TGTGCCCTCCATGGGGGAGGTCTCCCCTATGGCTACACCTTC.

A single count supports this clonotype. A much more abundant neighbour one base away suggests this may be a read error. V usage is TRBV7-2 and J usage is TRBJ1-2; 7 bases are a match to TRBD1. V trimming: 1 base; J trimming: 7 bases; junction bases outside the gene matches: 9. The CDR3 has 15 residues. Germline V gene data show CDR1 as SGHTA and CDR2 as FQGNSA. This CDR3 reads CASSLEGETGFGYTF. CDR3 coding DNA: TGTGCCAGCAGCTTAGAGGGGGAGACAGGGTTTGGCTACACCTTC.

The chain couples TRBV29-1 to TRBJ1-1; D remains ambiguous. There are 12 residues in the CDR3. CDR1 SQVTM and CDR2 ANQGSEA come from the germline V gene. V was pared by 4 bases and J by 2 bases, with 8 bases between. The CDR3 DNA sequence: TGCAGCGTTGCCGTGTTTAACACTGAAGCTTTCTTT. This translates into CSVAVFNTEAFF.

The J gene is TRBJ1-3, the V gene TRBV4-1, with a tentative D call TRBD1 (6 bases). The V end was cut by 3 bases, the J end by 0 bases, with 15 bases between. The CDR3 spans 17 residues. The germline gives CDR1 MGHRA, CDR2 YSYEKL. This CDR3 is CASSHLRTAGSGNTIYF. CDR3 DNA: TGCGCCAGCAGCCACCTGAGGACAGCCGGCTCTGGAAACACCATATATTTT.

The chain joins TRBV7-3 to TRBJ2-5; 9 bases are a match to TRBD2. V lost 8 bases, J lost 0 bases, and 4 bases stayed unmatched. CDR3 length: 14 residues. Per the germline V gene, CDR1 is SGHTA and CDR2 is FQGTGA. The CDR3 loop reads CASSAGGYQETQYF. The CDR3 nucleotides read TGTGCCAGCTCCGCGGGGGGGTACCAAGAGACCCAGTACTTC.

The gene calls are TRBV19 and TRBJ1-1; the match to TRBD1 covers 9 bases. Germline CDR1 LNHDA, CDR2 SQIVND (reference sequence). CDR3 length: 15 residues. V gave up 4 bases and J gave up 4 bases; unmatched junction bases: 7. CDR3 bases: TGTGCCAGTAGTACCCCTGGACAGGGGTCCACTGAAGCTTTCTTT. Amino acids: CASSTPGQGSTEAFF.

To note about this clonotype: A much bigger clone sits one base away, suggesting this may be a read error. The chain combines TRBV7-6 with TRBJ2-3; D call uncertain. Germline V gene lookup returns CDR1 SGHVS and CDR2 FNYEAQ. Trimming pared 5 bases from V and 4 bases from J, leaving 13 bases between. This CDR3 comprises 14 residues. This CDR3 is CASSHSSPADTQYF. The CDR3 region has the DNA TGTGCCAGCAGCCATAGCAGTCCAGCAGATACGCAGTATTTT.

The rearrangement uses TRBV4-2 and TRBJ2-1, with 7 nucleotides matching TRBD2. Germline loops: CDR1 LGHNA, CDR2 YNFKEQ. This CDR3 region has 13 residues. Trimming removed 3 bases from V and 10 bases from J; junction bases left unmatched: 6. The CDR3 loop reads CASSQEPGGEQFF. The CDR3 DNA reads TGTGCCAGCAGCCAGGAACCGGGGGGAGAGCAGTTCTTC.

The CDR3 is CASSLGAGGAGYSNQPQHF. CDR3 bases: TGTGCCAGCAGCTTAGGGGCAGGGGGCGCGGGTTATAGCAATCAGCCCCAGCATTTT. This chain joins TRBV7-2 and TRBJ1-5; 8 nucleotides match TRBD1. Germline values: CDR1 SGHTA, CDR2 FQGNSA. This CDR3 comprises 19 residues. V lost 1 base and J lost 0; bases outside the gene matches: 11.

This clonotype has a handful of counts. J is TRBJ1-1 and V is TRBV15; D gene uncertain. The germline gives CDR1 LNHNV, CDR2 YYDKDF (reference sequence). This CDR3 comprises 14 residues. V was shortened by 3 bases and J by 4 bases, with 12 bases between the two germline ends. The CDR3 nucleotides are TGTGCCACCAGCAGCACTGGGGAGGCCACTGAAGCTTTCTTT. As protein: CATSSTGEATEAFF. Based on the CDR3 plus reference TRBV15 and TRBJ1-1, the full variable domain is DAMVIQNPRYQVTQFGKPVTLSCSQTLNHNVMYWYQQKSSQAPKLLFHYYDKDFNNEADTPDNFQSRRPNTSFCFLDIRSPGLGDTAMYLCATSSTGEATEAFFGQGTRLTVV.

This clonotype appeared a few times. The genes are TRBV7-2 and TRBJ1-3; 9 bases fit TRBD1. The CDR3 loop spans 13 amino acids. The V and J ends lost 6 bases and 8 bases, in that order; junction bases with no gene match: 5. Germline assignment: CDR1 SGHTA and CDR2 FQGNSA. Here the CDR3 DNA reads TGTGCCAGCAGTCGGACAGGGGAGGACACCATATATTTT. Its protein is CASSRTGEDTIYF.

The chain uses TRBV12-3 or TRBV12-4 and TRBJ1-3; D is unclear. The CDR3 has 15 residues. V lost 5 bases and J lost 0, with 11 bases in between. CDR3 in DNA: TGTGCCAGCAGTCTTCAGGCCATCTCTGGAAACACCATATATTTT. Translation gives CASSLQAISGNTIYF.

CDR3 region: CASSRRLDRARDGYTF. The CDR3 DNA reads TGTGCCAGTAGTAGACGTTTGGACAGGGCTCGCGATGGCTACACCTTC. The chain carries TRBV19 and TRBJ1-2; 8 bases line up with TRBD1. CDR1 is LNHDA and CDR2 is SQIVND in the germline V gene (reference sequence). CDR3 length: 16 amino acids. V shed 4 bases and J 6 bases; nucleotides not matched to a gene: 13.

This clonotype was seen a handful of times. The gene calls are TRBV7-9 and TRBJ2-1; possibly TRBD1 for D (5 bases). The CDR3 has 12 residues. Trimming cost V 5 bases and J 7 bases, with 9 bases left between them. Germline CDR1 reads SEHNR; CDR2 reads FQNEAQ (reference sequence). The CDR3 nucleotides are TGTGCCAGCAGCCTCAGGGTGAATGAGCAGTTCTTC. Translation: CASSLRVNEQFF.

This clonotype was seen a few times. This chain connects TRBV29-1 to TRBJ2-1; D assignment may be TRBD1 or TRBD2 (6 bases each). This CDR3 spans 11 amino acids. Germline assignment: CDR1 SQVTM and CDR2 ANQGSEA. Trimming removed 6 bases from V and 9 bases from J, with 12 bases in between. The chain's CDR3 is CSVRGPGEQFF. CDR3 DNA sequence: TGCAGCGTCCGGGGGCCCGGTGAGCAGTTCTTC.

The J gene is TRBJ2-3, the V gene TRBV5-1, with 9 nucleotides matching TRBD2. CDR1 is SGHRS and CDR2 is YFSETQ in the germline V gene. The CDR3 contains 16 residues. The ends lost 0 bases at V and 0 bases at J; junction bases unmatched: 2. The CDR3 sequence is CASSLASGGSTDTQYF. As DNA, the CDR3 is TGCGCCAGCAGCTTGGCAAGCGGGGGGAGCACAGATACGCAGTATTTT.

CDR3 bases: TGTGCCAGCAATGTAGGGGTTAGCAATCAGCCCCAGCATTTT. Amino acids: CASNVGVSNQPQHF. The chain links TRBV12-3 or TRBV12-4 to TRBJ1-5, with D tentatively TRBD1 (5 bases). The CDR3 consists of 14 residues. Trimming took 7 bases from V and 0 from J, leaving 10 bases between them.

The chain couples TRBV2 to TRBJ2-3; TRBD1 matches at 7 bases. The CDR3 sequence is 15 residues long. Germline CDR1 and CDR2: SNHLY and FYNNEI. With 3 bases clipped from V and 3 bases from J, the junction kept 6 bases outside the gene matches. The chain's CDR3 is CASSDRQGRTDTQYF. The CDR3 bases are TGTGCCAGCAGTGACCGACAGGGTAGGACAGATACGCAGTATTTT.

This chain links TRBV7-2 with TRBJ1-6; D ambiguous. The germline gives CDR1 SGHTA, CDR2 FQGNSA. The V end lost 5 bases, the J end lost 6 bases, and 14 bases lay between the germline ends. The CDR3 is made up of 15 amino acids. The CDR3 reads CASSPRGLFNSPLHF. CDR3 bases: TGTGCCAGCAGCCCTCGCGGCTTATTTAATTCACCCCTCCACTTT.